The entry that follows covers one T cell receptor (beta chain) sequence. No antigen is known for it. This entry comes from a study of naive CD8 T cells in extremely preterm neonates. For the study at large: Adult ages are 25-50 years in the abstract, 20-50 in methods. Study observations and caveats: Preterm CDR3s were shorter than older groups', with fewer N additions and less trimming.

Produced via immunoSEQ multiplex PCR; TCRdb's table is partial and in-frame only. The profile shows 5,500 to 6,500 clones, around 97% of them singletons. The CDR3 is made up of 14 amino acids. With 1 base removed from V and 4 bases from J, the gap between germline ends came to 10 bases. Germline CDR1 and CDR2: KGHSH and LQKENI. The sequencing input was naive CD8+ T cells from blood. This chain joins TRBV18 and TRBJ1-2; D not resolved. This clonotype was obtained from a human donor in good health. CDR3 sequence reads: CASSPRAEGYGYTF. CDR3 in DNA: TGTGCCAGCTCACCACGGGCAGAAGGCTATGGCTACACCTTC.